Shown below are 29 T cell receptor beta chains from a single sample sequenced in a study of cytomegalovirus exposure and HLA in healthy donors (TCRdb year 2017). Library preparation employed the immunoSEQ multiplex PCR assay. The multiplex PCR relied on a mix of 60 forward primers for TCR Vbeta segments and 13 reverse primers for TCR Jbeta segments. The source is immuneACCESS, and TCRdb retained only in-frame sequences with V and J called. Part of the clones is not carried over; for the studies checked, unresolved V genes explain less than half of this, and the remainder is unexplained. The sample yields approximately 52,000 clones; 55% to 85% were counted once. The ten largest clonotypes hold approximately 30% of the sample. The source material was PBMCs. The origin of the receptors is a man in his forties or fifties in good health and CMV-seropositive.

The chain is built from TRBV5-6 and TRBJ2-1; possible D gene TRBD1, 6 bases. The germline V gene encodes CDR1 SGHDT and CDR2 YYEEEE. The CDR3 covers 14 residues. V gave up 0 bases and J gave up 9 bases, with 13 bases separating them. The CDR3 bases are TGTGCCAGCAGCTTGGCCGTACAGGGCTTTGAGCAGTTCTTC. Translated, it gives CASSLAVQGFEQFF.

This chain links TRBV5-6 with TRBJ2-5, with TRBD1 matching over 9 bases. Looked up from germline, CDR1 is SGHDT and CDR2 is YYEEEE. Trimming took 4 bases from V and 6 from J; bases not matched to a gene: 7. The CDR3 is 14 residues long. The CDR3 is CASSPGQGRKTQYF. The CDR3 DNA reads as TGTGCCAGCAGCCCAGGACAGGGGAGGAAGACCCAGTACTTC.

The CDR3 sequence: CATSRELQENTEAFF. In DNA form, the CDR3 reads TGTGCCACCAGCAGAGAATTACAAGAGAACACTGAAGCTTTCTTT. V gene TRBV15 combines with J gene TRBJ1-1; D gene ambiguous. V was pared by 0 bases and J by 1 base, with 9 bases between. Germline loops: CDR1 LNHNV, CDR2 YYDKDF (reference sequence). This CDR3 comprises 15 residues. The complete variable domain, with remaining parts taken from reference TRBV15 and TRBJ1-1, reads DAMVIQNPRYQVTQFGKPVTLSCSQTLNHNVMYWYQQKSSQAPKLLFHYYDKDFNNEADTPDNFQSRRPNTSFCFLDIRSPGLGDTAMYLCATSRELQENTEAFFGQGTRLTVV.

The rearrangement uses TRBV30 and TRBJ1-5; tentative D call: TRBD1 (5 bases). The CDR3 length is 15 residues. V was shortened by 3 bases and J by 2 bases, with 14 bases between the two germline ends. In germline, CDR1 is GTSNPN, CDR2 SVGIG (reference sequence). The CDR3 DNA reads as TGTGCCTGGAGCCTCGGGGGGGTAGGCAATCAGCCCCAGCATTTT. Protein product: CAWSLGGVGNQPQHF.

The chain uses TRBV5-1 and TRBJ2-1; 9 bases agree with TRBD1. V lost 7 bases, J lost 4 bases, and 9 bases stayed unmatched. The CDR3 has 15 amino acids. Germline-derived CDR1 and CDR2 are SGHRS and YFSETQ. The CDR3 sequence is CASGPGTGTYNEQFF. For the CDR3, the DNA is TGCGCCAGCGGGCCCGGGACAGGGACTTACAATGAGCAGTTCTTC.

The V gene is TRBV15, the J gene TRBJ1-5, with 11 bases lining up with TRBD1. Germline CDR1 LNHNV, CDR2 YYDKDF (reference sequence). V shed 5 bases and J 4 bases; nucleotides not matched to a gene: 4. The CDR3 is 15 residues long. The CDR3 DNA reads TGTGCCACCAGCGGGGGGACAGGGGGAAATCAGCCCCAGCATTTT. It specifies CATSGGTGGNQPQHF.

This CDR3 reads CASSSESLGGDTQYF. The CDR3 DNA is TGTGCCAGCAGCTCGGAGTCCCTGGGAGGAGATACGCAGTATTTT. This chain uses TRBV5-4 with TRBJ2-3; possibly TRBD2 for D (6 bases). The CDR3 covers 15 residues. Germline values: CDR1 SGHNT, CDR2 YYREEE (reference sequence). V dropped 3 bases and J dropped 5 bases, with 16 bases sitting between them.

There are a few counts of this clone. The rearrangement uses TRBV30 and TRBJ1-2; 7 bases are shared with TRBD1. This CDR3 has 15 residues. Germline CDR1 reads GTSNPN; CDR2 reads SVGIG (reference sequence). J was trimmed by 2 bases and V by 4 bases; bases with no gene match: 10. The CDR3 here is CAWMSGGQRNYGYTF. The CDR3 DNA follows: TGTGCCTGGATGAGCGGGGGACAGAGAAACTATGGCTACACCTTC.

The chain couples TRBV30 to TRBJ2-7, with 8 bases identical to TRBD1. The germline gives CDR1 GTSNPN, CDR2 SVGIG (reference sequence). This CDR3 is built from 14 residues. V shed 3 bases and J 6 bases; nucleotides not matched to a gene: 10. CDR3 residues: CAWRTTGVWGEQYF. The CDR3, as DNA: TGTGCCTGGAGGACGACAGGGGTTTGGGGCGAGCAGTACTTC. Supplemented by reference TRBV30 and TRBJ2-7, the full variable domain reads SQTIHQWPATLVQPVGSPLSLECTVEGTSNPNLYWYRQAAGRGLQLLFYSVGIGQISSEVPQNLSASRPQDRQFILSSKKLLLSDSGFYLCAWRTTGVWGEQYFGPGTRLTVT.

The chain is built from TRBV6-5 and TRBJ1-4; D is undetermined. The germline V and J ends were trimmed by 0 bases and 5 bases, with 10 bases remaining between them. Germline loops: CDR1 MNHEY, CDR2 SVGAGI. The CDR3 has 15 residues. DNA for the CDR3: TGTGCCAGCAGTTACTCGCGGGGATCGAATGAAAAACTGTTTTTT. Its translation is CASSYSRGSNEKLFF.

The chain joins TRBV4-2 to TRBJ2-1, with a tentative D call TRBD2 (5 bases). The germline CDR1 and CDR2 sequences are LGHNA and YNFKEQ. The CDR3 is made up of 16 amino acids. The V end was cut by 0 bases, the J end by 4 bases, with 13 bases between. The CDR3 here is CASSQDEGLVYNEQFF. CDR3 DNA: TGTGCCAGCAGCCAAGACGAAGGACTTGTGTACAATGAGCAGTTCTTC.

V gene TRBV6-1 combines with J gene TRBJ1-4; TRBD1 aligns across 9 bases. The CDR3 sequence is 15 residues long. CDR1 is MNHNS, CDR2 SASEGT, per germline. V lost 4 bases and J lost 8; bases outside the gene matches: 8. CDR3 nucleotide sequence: TGTGCCAGCAGTGCCTACAGGGGGCAGGGAGAAAAACTGTTTTTT. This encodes CASSAYRGQGEKLFF.

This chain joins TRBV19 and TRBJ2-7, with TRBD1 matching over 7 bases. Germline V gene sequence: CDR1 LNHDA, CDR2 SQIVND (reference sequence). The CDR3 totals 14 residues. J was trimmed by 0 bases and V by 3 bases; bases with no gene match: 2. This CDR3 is CASSMGQNSYEQYF. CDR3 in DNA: TGTGCCAGTAGTATGGGACAGAACTCCTACGAGCAGTACTTC.

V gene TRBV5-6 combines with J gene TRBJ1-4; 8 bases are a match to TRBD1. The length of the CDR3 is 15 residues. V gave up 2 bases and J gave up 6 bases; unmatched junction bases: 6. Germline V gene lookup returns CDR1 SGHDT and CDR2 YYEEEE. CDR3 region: CASSFLGTGDEKLFF. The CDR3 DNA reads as TGTGCCAGCAGCTTCCTAGGGACAGGAGATGAAAAACTGTTTTTT.

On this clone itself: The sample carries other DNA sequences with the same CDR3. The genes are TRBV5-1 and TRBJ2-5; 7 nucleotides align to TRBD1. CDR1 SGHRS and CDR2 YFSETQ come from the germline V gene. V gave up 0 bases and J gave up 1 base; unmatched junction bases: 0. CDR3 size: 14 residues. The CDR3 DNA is TGCGCCAGCAGCTTGGCAGGGGGCCAAGAGACCCAGTACTTC. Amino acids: CASSLAGGQETQYF.

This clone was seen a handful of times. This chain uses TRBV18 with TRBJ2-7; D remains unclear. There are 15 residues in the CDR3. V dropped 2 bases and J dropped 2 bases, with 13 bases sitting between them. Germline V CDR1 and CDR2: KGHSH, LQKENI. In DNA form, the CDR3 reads TGTGCCAGCTCACCAATGGTCAGATACCCCTACGAGCAGTACTTC. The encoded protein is CASSPMVRYPYEQYF.

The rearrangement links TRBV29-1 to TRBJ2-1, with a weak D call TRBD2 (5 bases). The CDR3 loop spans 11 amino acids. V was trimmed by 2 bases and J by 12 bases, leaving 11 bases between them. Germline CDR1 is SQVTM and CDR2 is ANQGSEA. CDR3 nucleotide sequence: TGCAGCGTTGAATATGCGGGTGCGCAGTTCTTC. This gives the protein CSVEYAGAQFF.

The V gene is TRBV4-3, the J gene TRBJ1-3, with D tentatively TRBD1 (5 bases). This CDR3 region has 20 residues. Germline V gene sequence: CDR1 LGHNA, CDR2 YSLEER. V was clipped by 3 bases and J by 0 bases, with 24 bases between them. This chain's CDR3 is CASSHVSLKLTALSGNTIYF. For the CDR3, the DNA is TGCGCCAGCAGCCACGTATCCCTAAAGTTGACAGCTCTCTCTGGAAACACCATATATTTT.

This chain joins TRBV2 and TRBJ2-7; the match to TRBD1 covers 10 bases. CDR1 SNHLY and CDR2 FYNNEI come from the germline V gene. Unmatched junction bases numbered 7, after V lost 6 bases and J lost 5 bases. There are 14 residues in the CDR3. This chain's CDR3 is CASSRDRGRDEQYF. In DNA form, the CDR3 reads TGTGCCAGCAGCCGAGACAGGGGGCGGGACGAGCAGTACTTC. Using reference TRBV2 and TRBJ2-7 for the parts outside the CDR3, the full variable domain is EPEVTQTPSHQVTQMGQEVILRCVPISNHLYFYWYRQILGQKVEFLVSFYNNEISEKSEIFDDQFSVERPDGSNFTLKIRSTKLEDSAMYFCASSRDRGRDEQYFGPGTRLTVT.

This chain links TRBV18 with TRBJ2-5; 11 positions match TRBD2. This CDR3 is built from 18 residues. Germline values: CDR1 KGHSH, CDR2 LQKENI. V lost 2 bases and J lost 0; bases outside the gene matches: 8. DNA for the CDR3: TGTGCCAGCTCACCAACTAGCGGGGGCTTCGCGTACCAAGAGACCCAGTACTTC. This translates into CASSPTSGGFAYQETQYF.

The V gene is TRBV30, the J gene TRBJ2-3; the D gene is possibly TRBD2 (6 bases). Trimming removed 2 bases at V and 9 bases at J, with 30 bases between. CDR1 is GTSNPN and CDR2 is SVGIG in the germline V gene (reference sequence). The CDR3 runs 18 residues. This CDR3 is CAWSPSRWASDSVSTQYF. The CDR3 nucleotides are TGTGCCTGGAGTCCATCTCGTTGGGCTAGCGACTCGGTGTCGACGCAGTATTTT.

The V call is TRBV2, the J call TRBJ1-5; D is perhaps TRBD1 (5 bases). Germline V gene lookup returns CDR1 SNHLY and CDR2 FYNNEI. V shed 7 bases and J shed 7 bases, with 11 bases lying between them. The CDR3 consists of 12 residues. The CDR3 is CASTDSGQPQHF. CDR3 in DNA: TGTGCCAGCACAGACAGTGGGCAGCCCCAGCATTTT.

CDR3 sequence reads: CASSSLTGDLEQYF. The CDR3 region has the DNA TGTGCCAGCAGCTCCCTGACAGGGGACCTCGAGCAGTACTTC. V usage is TRBV5-6 and J usage is TRBJ2-7; 8 bases map to TRBD1. From germline, CDR1 is SGHDT and CDR2 YYEEEE. This CDR3 comprises 14 residues. J was trimmed by 6 bases and V by 3 bases; bases with no gene match: 8. Complete variable domain (other parts from reference TRBV5-6 and TRBJ2-7): DAGVTQSPTHLIKTRGQQVTLRCSPKSGHDTVSWYQQALGQGPQFIFQYYEEEERQRGNFPDRFSGHQFPNYSSELNVNALLLGDSALYLCASSSLTGDLEQYFGPGTRLTVT.

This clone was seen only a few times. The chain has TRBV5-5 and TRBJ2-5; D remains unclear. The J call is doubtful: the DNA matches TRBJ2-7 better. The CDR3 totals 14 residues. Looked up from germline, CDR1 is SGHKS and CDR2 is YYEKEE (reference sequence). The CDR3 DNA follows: TGTGCCAGCAGCTTGGAACATAGCTCCTACGAGCAGTACTTC. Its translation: CASSLEHSSYEQYF.

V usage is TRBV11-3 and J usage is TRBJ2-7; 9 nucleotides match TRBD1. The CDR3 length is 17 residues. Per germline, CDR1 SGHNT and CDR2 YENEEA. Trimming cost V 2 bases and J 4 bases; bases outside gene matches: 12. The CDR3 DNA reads TGTGCCAGCAGCTTAACTCACCAGACAGGGGGGGAATACGAGCAGTACTTC. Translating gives CASSLTHQTGGEYEQYF.

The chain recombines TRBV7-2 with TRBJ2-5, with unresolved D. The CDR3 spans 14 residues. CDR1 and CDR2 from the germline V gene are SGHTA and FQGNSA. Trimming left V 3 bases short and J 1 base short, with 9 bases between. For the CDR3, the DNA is TGTGCCAGCAGCTTCTCCAGAACCCAAGAGACCCAGTACTTC. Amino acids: CASSFSRTQETQYF. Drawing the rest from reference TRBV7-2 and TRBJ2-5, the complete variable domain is GAGVSQSPSNKVTEKGKDVELRCDPISGHTALYWYRQSLGQGLEFLIYFQGNSAPDKSGLPSDRFSAERTGGSVSTLTIQRTQQEDSAVYLCASSFSRTQETQYFGPGTRLLVL.

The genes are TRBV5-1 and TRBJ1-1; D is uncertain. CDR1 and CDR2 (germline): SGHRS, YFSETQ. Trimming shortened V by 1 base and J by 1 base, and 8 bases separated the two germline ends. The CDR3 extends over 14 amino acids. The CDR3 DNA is TGCGCCAGCAGCTTGAACAGCCAGAACACTGAAGCTTTCTTT. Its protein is CASSLNSQNTEAFF.

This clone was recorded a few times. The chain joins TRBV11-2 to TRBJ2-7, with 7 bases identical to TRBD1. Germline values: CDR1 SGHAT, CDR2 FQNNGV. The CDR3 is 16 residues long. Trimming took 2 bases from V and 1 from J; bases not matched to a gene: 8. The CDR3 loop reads CASSLISRGPSYEQYF. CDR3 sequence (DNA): TGTGCCAGCAGCTTAATATCTAGGGGGCCGTCCTACGAGCAGTACTTC. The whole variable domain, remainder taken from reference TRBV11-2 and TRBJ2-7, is EAGVAQSPRYKIIEKRQSVAFWCNPISGHATLYWYQQILGQGPKLLIQFQNNGVVDDSQLPKDRFSAERLKGVDSTLKIQPAKLEDSAVYLCASSLISRGPSYEQYFGPGTRLTVT.

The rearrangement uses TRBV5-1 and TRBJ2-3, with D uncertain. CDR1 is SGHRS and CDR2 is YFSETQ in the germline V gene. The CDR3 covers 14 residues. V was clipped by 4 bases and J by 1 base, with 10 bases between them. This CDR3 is CASSRSGGTDTQYF. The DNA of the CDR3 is TGCGCCAGCAGCAGGTCAGGTGGCACAGATACGCAGTATTTT.